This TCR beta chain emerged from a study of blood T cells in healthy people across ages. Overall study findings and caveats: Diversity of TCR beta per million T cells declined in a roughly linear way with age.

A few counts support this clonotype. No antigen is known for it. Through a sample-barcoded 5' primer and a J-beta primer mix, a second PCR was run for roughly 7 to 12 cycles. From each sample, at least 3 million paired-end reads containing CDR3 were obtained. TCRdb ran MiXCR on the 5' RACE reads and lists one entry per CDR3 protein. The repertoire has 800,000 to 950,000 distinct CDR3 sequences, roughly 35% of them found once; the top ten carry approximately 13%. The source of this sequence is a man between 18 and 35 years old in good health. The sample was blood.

CDR3 sequence (DNA): TGTGCCAGCAGTGAACAGGGCGAAGATGGCTACACCTTC. It translates to CASSEQGEDGYTF. The chain joins TRBV25-1 to TRBJ1-2, with D tentatively TRBD1 (5 bases). The CDR3 runs to 13 residues. Germline V gene data show CDR1 as MGHDK and CDR2 as SYGVNS. The V and J ends lost 2 bases and 6 bases respectively, with 10 bases between them.